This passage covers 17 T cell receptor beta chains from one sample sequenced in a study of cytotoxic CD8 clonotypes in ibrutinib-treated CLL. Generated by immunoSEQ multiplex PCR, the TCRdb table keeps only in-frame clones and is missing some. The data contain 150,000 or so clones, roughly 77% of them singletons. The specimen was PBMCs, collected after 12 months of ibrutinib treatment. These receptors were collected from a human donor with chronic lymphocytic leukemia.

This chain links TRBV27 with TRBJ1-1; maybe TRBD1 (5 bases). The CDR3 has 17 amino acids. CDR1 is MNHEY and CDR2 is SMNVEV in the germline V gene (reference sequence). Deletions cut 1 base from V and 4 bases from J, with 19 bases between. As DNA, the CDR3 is TGTGCCAGCAGTTTATTTTATGTGGGGGTGATGGGCACTGAAGCTTTCTTT. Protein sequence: CASSLFYVGVMGTEAFF.

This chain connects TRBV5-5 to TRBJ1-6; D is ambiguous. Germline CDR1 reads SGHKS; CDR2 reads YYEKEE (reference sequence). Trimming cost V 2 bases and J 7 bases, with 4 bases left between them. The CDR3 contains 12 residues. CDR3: CASSLMNSPLHF. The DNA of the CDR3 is TGTGCCAGCAGCTTAATGAATTCACCCCTCCACTTT.

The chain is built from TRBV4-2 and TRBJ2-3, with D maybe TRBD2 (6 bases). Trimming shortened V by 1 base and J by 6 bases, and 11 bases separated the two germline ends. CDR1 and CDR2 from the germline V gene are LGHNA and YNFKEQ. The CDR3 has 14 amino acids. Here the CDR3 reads CASSQGRGGDTQYF. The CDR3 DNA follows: TGTGCCAGCAGCCAAGGGCGGGGAGGTGATACGCAGTATTTT.

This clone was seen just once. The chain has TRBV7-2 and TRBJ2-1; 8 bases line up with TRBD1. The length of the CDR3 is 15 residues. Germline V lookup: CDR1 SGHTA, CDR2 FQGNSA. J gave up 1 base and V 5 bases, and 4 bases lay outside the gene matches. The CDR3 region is CASSLRTGSYNEQFF. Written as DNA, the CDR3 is TGTGCCAGCAGCCTAAGGACAGGGTCCTACAATGAGCAGTTCTTC.

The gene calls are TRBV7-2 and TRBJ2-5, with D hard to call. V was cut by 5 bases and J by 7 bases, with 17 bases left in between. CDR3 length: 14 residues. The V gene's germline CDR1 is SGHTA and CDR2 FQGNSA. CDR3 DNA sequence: TGTGCCAGCAGCGCGAGCCGGCCCGAAGGGACCCAGTACTTC. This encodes CASSASRPEGTQYF.

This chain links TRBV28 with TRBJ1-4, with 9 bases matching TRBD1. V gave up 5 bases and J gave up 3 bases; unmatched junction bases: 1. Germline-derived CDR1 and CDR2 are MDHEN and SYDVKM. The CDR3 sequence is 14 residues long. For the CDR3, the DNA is TGTGCCAGCAGTGGGACAGGGCCTAATGAAAAACTGTTTTTT. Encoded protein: CASSGTGPNEKLFF.

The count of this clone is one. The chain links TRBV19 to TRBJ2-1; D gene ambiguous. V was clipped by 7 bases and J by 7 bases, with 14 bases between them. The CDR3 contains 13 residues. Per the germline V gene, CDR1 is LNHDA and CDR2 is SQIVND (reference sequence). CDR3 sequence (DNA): TGTGCCAGTACCCTGACCCCGTCGAATGAGCAGTTCTTC. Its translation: CASTLTPSNEQFF.

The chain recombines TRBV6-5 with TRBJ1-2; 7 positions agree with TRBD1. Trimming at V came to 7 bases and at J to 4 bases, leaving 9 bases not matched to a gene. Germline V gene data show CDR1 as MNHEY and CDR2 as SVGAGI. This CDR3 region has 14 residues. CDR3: CASTKTGQTYGYTF. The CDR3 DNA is TGTGCCAGCACTAAGACGGGACAGACCTATGGCTACACCTTC.

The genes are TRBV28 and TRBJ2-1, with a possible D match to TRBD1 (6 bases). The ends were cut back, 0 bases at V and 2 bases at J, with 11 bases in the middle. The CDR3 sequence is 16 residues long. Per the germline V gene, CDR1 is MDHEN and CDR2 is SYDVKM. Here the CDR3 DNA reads TGTGCCAGCAGTTTATGGGACAGCCGCGCCTACAATGAGCAGTTCTTC. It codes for CASSLWDSRAYNEQFF. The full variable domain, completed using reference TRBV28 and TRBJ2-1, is DVKVTQSSRYLVKRTGEKVFLECVQDMDHENMFWYRQDPGLGLRLIYFSYDVKMKEKGDIPEGYSVSREKKERFSLILESASTNQTSMYLCASSLWDSRAYNEQFFGPGTRLTVL.

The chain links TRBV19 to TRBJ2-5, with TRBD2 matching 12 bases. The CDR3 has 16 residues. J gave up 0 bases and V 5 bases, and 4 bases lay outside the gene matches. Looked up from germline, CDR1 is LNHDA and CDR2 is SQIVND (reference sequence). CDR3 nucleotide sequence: TGTGCCAGTAGTCTCAGGACTAGCGGGAACCAAGAGACCCAGTACTTC. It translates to CASSLRTSGNQETQYF.

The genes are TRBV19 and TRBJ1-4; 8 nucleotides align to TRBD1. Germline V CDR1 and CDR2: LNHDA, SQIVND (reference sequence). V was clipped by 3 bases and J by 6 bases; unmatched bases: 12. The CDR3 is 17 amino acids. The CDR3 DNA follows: TGTGCCAGTAGTATCGGGACAGGCACCCTCGGAGATGAAAAACTGTTTTTT. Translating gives CASSIGTGTLGDEKLFF.

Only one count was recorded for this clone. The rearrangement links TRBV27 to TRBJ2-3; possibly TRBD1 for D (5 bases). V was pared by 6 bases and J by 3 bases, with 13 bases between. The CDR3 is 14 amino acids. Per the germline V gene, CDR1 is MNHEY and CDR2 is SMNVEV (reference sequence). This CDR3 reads CASRSRQSTDTQYF. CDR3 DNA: TGTGCCAGCAGAAGTCGACAGTCTACAGATACGCAGTATTTT.

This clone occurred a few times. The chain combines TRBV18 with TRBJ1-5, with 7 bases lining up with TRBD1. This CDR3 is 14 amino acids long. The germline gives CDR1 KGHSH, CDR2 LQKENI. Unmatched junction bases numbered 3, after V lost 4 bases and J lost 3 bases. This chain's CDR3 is CASSLGQPNQPQHF. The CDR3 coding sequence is TGTGCCAGCTCACTGGGACAGCCCAATCAGCCCCAGCATTTT.

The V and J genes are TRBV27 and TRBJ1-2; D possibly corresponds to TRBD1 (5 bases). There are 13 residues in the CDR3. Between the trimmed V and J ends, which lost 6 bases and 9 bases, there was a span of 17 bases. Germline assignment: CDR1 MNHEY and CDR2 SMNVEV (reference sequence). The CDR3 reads CASSPSEAGRYTF. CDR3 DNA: TGTGCCAGCAGCCCGAGCGAGGCGGGGCGCTACACCTTC.

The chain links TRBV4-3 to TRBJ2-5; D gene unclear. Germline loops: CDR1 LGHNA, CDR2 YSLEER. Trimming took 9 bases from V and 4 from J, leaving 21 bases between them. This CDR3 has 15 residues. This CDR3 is CARFSTLVWGETQYF. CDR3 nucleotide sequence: TGCGCCAGGTTCTCTACCCTGGTGTGGGGAGAGACCCAGTACTTC.

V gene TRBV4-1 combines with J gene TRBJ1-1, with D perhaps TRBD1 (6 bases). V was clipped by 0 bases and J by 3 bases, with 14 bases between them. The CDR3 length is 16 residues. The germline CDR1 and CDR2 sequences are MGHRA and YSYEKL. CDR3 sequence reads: CASSQDRHRAHTEAFF. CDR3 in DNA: TGCGCCAGCAGCCAAGACCGACACAGGGCGCACACTGAAGCTTTCTTT.

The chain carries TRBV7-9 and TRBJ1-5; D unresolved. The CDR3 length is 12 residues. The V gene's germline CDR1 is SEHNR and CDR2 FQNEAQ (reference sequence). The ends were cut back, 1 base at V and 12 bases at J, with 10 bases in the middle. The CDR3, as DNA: TGTGCCAGCAGCTTAGACGAACAGATCCAGCATTTT. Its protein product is CASSLDEQIQHF.